The subject of this entry is one T cell receptor (beta chain). The target antigen is unknown. The sample originates from a study of shared clonotypes between healthy human individuals. Positive CCR7 selection of CD45RO-negative cells yielded the naive CD8 cells, and terminally differentiated effector memory CD45RA+ cells were excluded. Everyone who donated was a Caucasian adult who lived in Nashville, Tennessee. The data were produced by immunoSEQ multiplex PCR, yet TCRdb's version contains in-frame clones alone and is incomplete. The table includes about 2 million clones, about 95% detected once. Study-wide findings and caveats: The four-donor shared clonotypes exceeded non-shared clonotypes in generation probability, with non-shared ones scoring lower. Naive CD4 clonotypes were shared across several donors at roughly 5%.

The V segment lost 7 bases and the J segment 3 bases; nucleotides outside the gene matches: 19. CDR1 is SNHLY, CDR2 FYNNEI, per germline. The CDR3 contains 18 residues. The receptor comes from a man between 18 and 35 years old in good health. Sequencing was performed on naive CD8+ T cells sorted from blood. The genes are TRBV2 and TRBJ1-2; 8 nucleotides agree with TRBD1. The CDR3 nucleotides read TGTGCCAGCACCAAAACCCCCCAAACAGGGGGTTCTGACTATGGCTACACCTTC. Its translation is CASTKTPQTGGSDYGYTF. Supplemented by reference TRBV2 and TRBJ1-2, the full variable domain reads EPEVTQTPSHQVTQMGQEVILRCVPISNHLYFYWYRQILGQKVEFLVSFYNNEISEKSEIFDDQFSVERPDGSNFTLKIRSTKLEDSAMYFCASTKTPQTGGSDYGYTFGSGTRLTVV.